This T cell receptor (beta chain) emerged from a study of blood T cell repertoires in COVID-19. Using immunoSEQ multiplex PCR, the repertoire was profiled, and TCRdb retains in-frame clones only, with some absent. Here the sample spans over 200,000 clones, about four fifths being singletons. CDR1 and CDR2 (germline): SGHDN, FVKESK. The CDR3 totals 18 residues. V shed 2 bases and J 4 bases; nucleotides not matched to a gene: 11. The TCR was taken from a man aged 60 to 69 who had recovered from COVID-19. Sequencing was carried out using PBMCs or T cells enriched from blood (not recorded which). The chain has TRBV14 and TRBJ2-4; 10 bases map to TRBD2. CDR3 nucleotides: TGTGCCAGCAGCCAATATGATTCTAGCGGGGGTAGGAAAAACATTCAGTACTTC. Its protein is CASSQYDSSGGRKNIQYF.